What follows are 26 T cell receptor beta chains derived from one specimen sequenced in a study of cytomegalovirus exposure and HLA in healthy donors. The data were produced by immunoSEQ multiplex PCR, yet TCRdb's version contains in-frame clones alone and is incomplete. This table holds 90,000 to 130,000 clones, roughly 95% found once. The sample consisted of PBMCs. The receptors were sampled from a woman between 18 and 30 years old in good health and CMV-seronegative.

V usage is TRBV11-2 and J usage is TRBJ1-1, with 7 bases identical to TRBD1. Unmatched junction bases numbered 3, after V lost 8 bases and J lost 0 bases. CDR1 and CDR2 (germline): SGHAT, FQNNGV. This CDR3 is 13 amino acids long. As DNA, the CDR3 is TGTGCCAGCGGAGGGACAGTGAACACTGAAGCTTTCTTT. As protein: CASGGTVNTEAFF.

V and J are TRBV9 and TRBJ1-1, with a weak D call TRBD1 (6 bases). The CDR3 contains 15 residues. V was clipped by 4 bases and J by 0 bases, with 13 bases between them. CDR1 is SGDLS, CDR2 YYNGEE, per germline. CDR3 in amino acids: CASSPGGQMNTEAFF. In DNA form, the CDR3 reads TGTGCCAGCAGCCCTGGAGGACAGATGAACACTGAAGCTTTCTTT.

The chain has TRBV5-1 and TRBJ2-3, with 9 bases lining up with TRBD2. Germline V lookup: CDR1 SGHRS, CDR2 YFSETQ. The CDR3 consists of 20 residues. V trimming: 2 bases; J trimming: 0 bases; junction bases outside the gene matches: 16. CDR3 in amino acids: CASSFGTGLAGSTSTDTQYF. DNA for the CDR3: TGCGCCAGCAGCTTCGGGACGGGCCTAGCGGGGAGTACTAGCACAGATACGCAGTATTTT.

This sequence joins TRBV4-1 and TRBJ1-2, with 11 nucleotides matching TRBD1. CDR1 and CDR2 (germline): MGHRA, YSYEKL. Unmatched junction bases numbered 8, after V lost 3 bases and J lost 5 bases. The CDR3 length is 16 residues. The CDR3 DNA is TGCGCCAGCAGCCACTTGGGACAGGGGGGGGGTTATGGCTACACCTTC. Translated, it gives CASSHLGQGGGYGYTF.

This CDR3 is CASSDRAYEQYF. CDR3 in DNA: TGTGCCAGCTCGGACAGGGCCTACGAGCAGTACTTC. The chain uses TRBV2 and TRBJ2-7, with 8 bases fitting TRBD1. This CDR3 comprises 12 residues. The germline CDR1 and CDR2 sequences are SNHLY and FYNNEI. V shed 8 bases and J 2 bases; nucleotides not matched to a gene: 2.

V is TRBV4-3 and J is TRBJ1-5; 7 nucleotides match TRBD1. This CDR3 contains 15 residues. V shed 6 bases and J 0 bases; nucleotides not matched to a gene: 5. CDR1 is LGHNA, CDR2 YSLEER, per germline. The CDR3 is CASRADRYSNQPQHF. CDR3 coding DNA: TGCGCCAGCAGAGCGGACAGGTATAGCAATCAGCCCCAGCATTTT.

The rearrangement joins TRBV27 to TRBJ2-7; 9 bases match TRBD2. This CDR3 comprises 17 residues. CDR1 is MNHEY and CDR2 is SMNVEV in the germline V gene (reference sequence). With 2 bases clipped from V and 0 bases from J, the junction kept 8 bases outside the gene matches. CDR3 sequence reads: CASSLGLAGTSSYEQYF. In DNA, the CDR3 is TGTGCCAGCAGTTTAGGTCTAGCGGGGACGAGCTCCTACGAGCAGTACTTC.

The V call is TRBV28, the J call TRBJ2-7, with a possible D match to TRBD2 (5 bases). The CDR3 has 13 amino acids. CDR1 and CDR2 (germline): MDHEN, SYDVKM. Trimming removed 3 bases at V and 3 bases at J, with 9 bases between. The CDR3 region is CASSLAAVYEQYF. The CDR3 DNA reads TGTGCCAGCAGTTTGGCAGCGGTCTACGAGCAGTACTTC.

The V and J genes are TRBV19 and TRBJ2-7; 10 bases match TRBD1. J gave up 3 bases and V 5 bases, and 4 bases lay outside the gene matches. Looked up from germline, CDR1 is LNHDA and CDR2 is SQIVND (reference sequence). This CDR3 is 14 amino acids long. The CDR3 bases are TGTGCCAGTAGTGGGACAGGGGACTACTACGAGCAGTACTTC. This gives the protein CASSGTGDYYEQYF.

The genes are TRBV5-5 and TRBJ1-2, with 7 bases identical to TRBD1. Germline CDR1 is SGHKS and CDR2 is YYEKEE (reference sequence). This CDR3 spans 16 amino acids. With 4 bases clipped from V and 4 bases from J, the junction kept 13 bases outside the gene matches. The DNA of the CDR3 is TGTGCCAGCAGCCCCCCGGGCCTACAGGGGTCCTATGGCTACACCTTC. It codes for CASSPPGLQGSYGYTF.

This sequence joins TRBV6-1 and TRBJ2-7, with a weak D call TRBD1 (6 bases). This CDR3 region has 15 residues. Per germline, CDR1 MNHNS and CDR2 SASEGT. Trimming took 3 bases from V and 0 from J, leaving 12 bases between them. The CDR3 bases are TGTGCCAGCAGTGATCGAAGGGACACCTCCTACGAGCAGTACTTC. Encoded protein: CASSDRRDTSYEQYF.

The chain has TRBV5-1 and TRBJ2-1; TRBD2 is a possible D gene (5 bases). The V gene lost 4 bases and the J gene lost 8 bases, with 13 bases spanning the gap. The CDR3 is made up of 13 amino acids. Per the germline V gene, CDR1 is SGHRS and CDR2 is YFSETQ. CDR3 residues: CASSQNPGDEQFF. The CDR3, as DNA: TGCGCCAGCAGCCAGAACCCCGGGGATGAGCAGTTCTTC.

This sequence joins TRBV28 and TRBJ2-5, with 7 bases fitting TRBD2. J was trimmed by 1 base and V by 6 bases; bases with no gene match: 11. This CDR3 contains 16 residues. Germline V CDR1 and CDR2: MDHEN, SYDVKM. The CDR3 DNA reads as TGTGCCAGCAGCCAAGCTAACGGGGGGTTCCAAGAGACCCAGTACTTC. Its translation is CASSQANGGFQETQYF.

In its sample, this clone was seen a few times. The V gene is TRBV7-2, the J gene TRBJ1-1; perhaps TRBD1 as D (5 bases). Germline CDR1 reads SGHTA; CDR2 reads FQGNSA. V dropped 4 bases and J dropped 7 bases, with 16 bases sitting between them. CDR3 length: 14 amino acids. CDR3 nucleotide sequence: TGTGCCAGCAGCTCAGCGGGGGGGACGGTTGAAGCTTTCTTT. Translation gives CASSSAGGTVEAFF.

The gene calls are TRBV9 and TRBJ2-7; 10 nucleotides line up with TRBD1. After removal of 0 bases from V and 5 bases from J, the junction contained 5 bases not matched to a gene. Germline CDR1 is SGDLS and CDR2 is YYNGEE. This CDR3 contains 15 residues. The CDR3: CASSVEGTGVNEQYF. The CDR3 DNA reads as TGTGCCAGCAGCGTAGAAGGGACAGGGGTAAACGAGCAGTACTTC.

The chain links TRBV5-6 to TRBJ1-1; D is ambiguous. The CDR3 spans 14 residues. The V and J ends lost 4 bases and 0 bases respectively, with 10 bases between them. The germline CDR1 and CDR2 sequences are SGHDT and YYEEEE. The CDR3 loop is CASSLVTMNTEAFF. Here the CDR3 DNA reads TGTGCCAGCAGCCTAGTGACCATGAACACTGAAGCTTTCTTT.

The chain uses TRBV5-1 and TRBJ2-3, with a possible D match to TRBD2 (6 bases). Germline-derived CDR1 and CDR2 are SGHRS and YFSETQ. V was clipped by 7 bases and J by 3 bases, with 15 bases between them. CDR3 length: 14 amino acids. The CDR3 sequence: CASSGRGNTDTQYF. In DNA, the CDR3 is TGCGCCAGCTCTGGGCGGGGAAATACAGATACGCAGTATTTT.

This clone has a single count. At one boundary the junction diverges from the germline segment, which might be a read error. The chain joins TRBV2 to TRBJ1-3, with D tentatively TRBD1 (6 bases). Germline V lookup: CDR1 SNHLY, CDR2 FYNNEI. CDR3 length: 15 residues. CDR3 region: CASREGQLSGNTIYF. In DNA, the CDR3 is TGTGCCAGCAGGGAAGGACAGCTATCTGGAAACACCATATATTTT.

This clone was seen a handful of times. The gene calls are TRBV30 and TRBJ1-6, with unresolved D. This CDR3 has 15 amino acids. Germline-derived CDR1 and CDR2 are GTSNPN and SVGIG (reference sequence). Trimming cost V 0 bases and J 6 bases, with 12 bases left between them. CDR3 sequence: CAWSVYTGGNSPLHF. The CDR3 DNA reads TGTGCCTGGAGTGTATATACCGGAGGTAATTCACCCCTCCACTTT.

The chain links TRBV27 to TRBJ2-3, with 9 bases that match TRBD2. V lost 6 bases to trimming and J lost 6 bases; unmatched junction nucleotides: 13. Germline lookup yields CDR1 MNHEY and CDR2 SMNVEV (reference sequence). This CDR3 region has 16 residues. CDR3 DNA sequence: TGTGCCAGCAGCACCCTAGCGGGGATGTCCGGGGATACGCAGTATTTT. Its protein product is CASSTLAGMSGDTQYF.

This clone has a single count. The chain carries TRBV11-2 and TRBJ1-6; 7 nucleotides line up with TRBD1. Trimming cost V 4 bases and J 10 bases; bases outside gene matches: 7. The germline V gene encodes CDR1 SGHAT and CDR2 FQNNGV. This CDR3 comprises 14 residues. CDR3 residues: CASSYSTGYSPLHF. The CDR3 DNA is TGTGCCAGCAGCTACTCGACAGGGTACTCACCCCTCCACTTT.

CDR3 coding DNA: TGTGCCAGCACCGGACAGGATGGCTACACCTTC. Its translation is CASTGQDGYTF. The rearrangement links TRBV6-1 to TRBJ1-2; 7 bases fit TRBD1. V shed 7 bases and J 6 bases; nucleotides not matched to a gene: 2. The CDR3 length is 11 residues. Per germline, CDR1 MNHNS and CDR2 SASEGT.

The chain uses TRBV6-1 and TRBJ1-5; 8 bases fit TRBD1. The CDR3 extends over 16 amino acids. Germline-derived CDR1 and CDR2 are MNHNS and SASEGT. The J segment lost 0 bases and the V segment lost 2 bases, leaving 3 bases of the junction unmatched. CDR3 sequence: CASSERTGFSNQPQHF. CDR3 sequence (DNA): TGTGCCAGCAGTGAACGGACAGGGTTTAGCAATCAGCCCCAGCATTTT.

This rearrangement joins TRBV7-2 to TRBJ1-4; D is perhaps TRBD1 (5 bases). CDR1 is SGHTA and CDR2 is FQGNSA in the germline V gene. The ends were cut back, 7 bases at V and 5 bases at J, with 14 bases in the middle. This CDR3 region has 14 residues. Here the CDR3 reads CASTNQGRNEKLFF. DNA of the CDR3: TGTGCCAGCACCAACCAGGGAAGGAATGAAAAACTGTTTTTT.

The V call is TRBV11-2, the J call TRBJ2-7; TRBD2 is a possible D gene (6 bases). The CDR3 is made up of 18 amino acids. V dropped 1 base and J dropped 3 bases, with 22 bases sitting between them. The germline V gene encodes CDR1 SGHAT and CDR2 FQNNGV. This CDR3 is CASSLGGESVIGGYEQYF. The CDR3 DNA is TGTGCCAGCAGCTTAGGAGGCGAGTCGGTAATCGGGGGCTACGAGCAGTACTTC.

The chain employs TRBV14 and TRBJ1-2; D is undetermined. The CDR3 totals 13 residues. The germline V gene encodes CDR1 SGHDN and CDR2 FVKESK. V lost 0 bases and J 4 bases, leaving 6 bases between the germline ends. Here the CDR3 DNA reads TGTGCCAGCAGCCAAGATCTAACCTATGGCTACACCTTC. Translated, it gives CASSQDLTYGYTF.